The TCR beta chain described here comes from a study of blood T cell repertoires in COVID-19. The authors' processing: Reference gene primer amplification gave nucleated cell count estimates. Here immunoSEQ multiplex PCR was the method, and the copy in TCRdb shows in-frame clones only, minus some. V and J calls and clone size are copied from that table; D and trimming were computed from the DNA. This sample carries about 290,000 clones, around four fifths of them seen once, and the ten largest clones take 4.1%. The CDR3 loop spans 17 amino acids. V was pared by 1 base and J by 5 bases, with 12 bases of the junction left unmatched.

The receptor comes from a woman aged 50 to 60 with active or convalescent COVID-19. The sequencing input was peripheral blood. The V gene is TRBV6-7, the J gene TRBJ1-2; 8 nucleotides align to TRBD1. TRBV6-7 counts as an open reading frame of uncertain function. The CDR3 sequence is CASSYWLQQGDRYGYTF. The CDR3 DNA sequence: TGTGCCAGCAGTTACTGGCTCCAACAGGGGGACCGGTATGGCTACACCTTC.